The 30 T cell receptor beta chains listed next were all sequenced from one sample in a study of CD8 T cells in ankylosing spondylitis. From the 5' RACE reads, TCRdb called clonotypes with MiXCR, one entry per CDR3 protein. Among about 840,000 distinct CDR3 sequences listed, 10% to 15% were seen once. The antigens for these receptors are not known. General study findings and limits: Among TCR beta sequences, a motif of under ten highly homologous variants appeared characteristic of ankylosing spondylitis blood.

Material for sequencing was blood, either unsorted or a sorted T cell fraction (not recorded which). These receptors all stem from a male donor with ankylosing spondylitis.

The V and J genes are TRBV7-2 and TRBJ2-7, with D maybe TRBD2 (5 bases). CDR3 length: 13 residues. V lost 4 bases, J lost 5 bases, and 12 bases lay in between. CDR1 is SGHTA and CDR2 is FQGNSA in the germline V gene. DNA for the CDR3: TGTGCCAGCAGCTCCCGGGGTATCAACGAGCAGTACTTC. Its protein product is CASSSRGINEQYF.

This clonotype was seen more than once but under ten times. A much bigger clone sits one base away, suggesting this may be a read error. The V call is TRBV12-3 or TRBV12-4, the J call TRBJ1-2, with a weak D call TRBD1 (5 bases). There are 15 residues in the CDR3. The CDR3, as DNA: TGTGCCAGCAGTCTCGGGACCCGGGGCACCTATGGCCACACCTTC. Protein: CASSLGTRGTYGHTF.

This clonotype was observed a handful of times. The chain combines TRBV20-1 with TRBJ2-5; possibly TRBD1 or TRBD2 for D (5 bases each). The CDR3 loop spans 12 amino acids. Trimming took 6 bases from V and 2 from J, leaving 10 bases between them. CDR1 is DFQATT, CDR2 SNEGSKA, per germline (reference sequence). In DNA, the CDR3 is TGCAGTGCGGGAGAGGGGCAAGAGACCCAGTACTTC. Amino acids: CSAGEGQETQYF.

This clonotype was recorded many times. The V call is TRBV7-3, the J call TRBJ2-5, with D maybe TRBD2 (5 bases). The CDR3 runs 15 residues. Germline V CDR1 and CDR2: SGHTA, FQGTGA. V lost 2 bases and J lost 1, with 11 bases in between. The CDR3 nucleotides are TGTGCCAGCAGCTTACTGGGAGCATCCCAAGAGACCCAGTACTTC. Its translation is CASSLLGASQETQYF.

This clonotype was counted a few times. The chain's CDR3 is CASSQGPRAGTRGGTQYF. In DNA, the CDR3 is TGCGCCAGCAGCCAAGGGCCTCGAGCGGGAACAAGGGGAGGTACGCAGTATTTT. This chain joins TRBV4-3 and TRBJ2-3, with 7 nucleotides matching TRBD2. The CDR3 contains 18 residues. V lost 1 base, J lost 8 bases, and 18 bases stayed unmatched. Germline V gene lookup returns CDR1 LGHNA and CDR2 YSLEER.

The gene calls are TRBV5-1 and TRBJ2-3; 9 positions agree with TRBD2. V lost 2 bases, J lost 5 bases, and 6 bases stayed unmatched. Germline-derived CDR1 and CDR2 are SGHRS and YFSETQ. The CDR3 has 15 amino acids. The CDR3 DNA reads as TGCGCCAGCAGCTTCAAGCGGGAGGTAGGAGATACGCAGTATTTT. This translates into CASSFKREVGDTQYF.

This clonotype was counted only a few times. The chain has TRBV4-3 and TRBJ1-3; D gene uncertain. Germline V lookup: CDR1 LGHNA, CDR2 YSLEER. This CDR3 is 17 amino acids long. Between the trimmed V and J ends, which lost 0 bases and 4 bases, there was a span of 16 bases. As DNA, the CDR3 is TGCGCCAGCAGCCAAGAACCCCCAGGATCGGGGGGAAACACCATATATTTT. Translation: CASSQEPPGSGGNTIYF.

This clonotype was detected only a few times. The rearrangement links TRBV18 to TRBJ1-2, with D maybe TRBD1 (6 bases). Germline loops: CDR1 KGHSH, CDR2 LQKENI. This CDR3 comprises 14 residues. The V end was cut by 6 bases, the J end by 0 bases, with 11 bases between. As DNA, the CDR3 is TGTGCCAGCTCGCGGACAGAGGCTAACTATGGCTACACCTTC. Amino acids: CASSRTEANYGYTF. Filled out from reference TRBV18 and TRBJ1-2, the complete variable domain reads NAGVMQNPRHLVRRRGQEARLRCSPMKGHSHVYWYRQLPEEGLKFMVYLQKENIIDESGMPKERFSAEFPKEGPSILRIQQVVRGDSAAYFCASSRTEANYGYTFGSGTRLTVV.

The rearrangement joins TRBV7-2 to TRBJ2-3; no firm D call. The germline V gene encodes CDR1 SGHTA and CDR2 FQGNSA. Trimming removed 4 bases at V and 4 bases at J, with 15 bases between. This CDR3 contains 15 residues. CDR3 sequence reads: CASSSQVPLADTQYF. CDR3 coding DNA: TGTGCCAGCAGCTCGCAGGTTCCTCTGGCAGATACGCAGTATTTT.

This clonotype was picked up many times. The CDR3 DNA reads TGTGCCAGCAGCCGTGGACTAGCGGCTTACAATGAGCAGTTCTTC. Translating it yields CASSRGLAAYNEQFF. V and J are TRBV6-1 and TRBJ2-1, with 10 bases fitting TRBD2. This CDR3 contains 15 residues. CDR1 MNHNS and CDR2 SASEGT come from the germline V gene. V lost 6 bases, J lost 4 bases, and 6 bases stayed unmatched.

The chain is built from TRBV20-1 and TRBJ1-6; a possible D gene is TRBD1 (5 bases). V lost 3 bases, J lost 9 bases, and 15 bases lay in between. CDR3 size: 14 residues. Germline loops: CDR1 DFQATT, CDR2 SNEGSKA (reference sequence). CDR3 amino acids: CSASQGRAASPLHF. CDR3 in DNA: TGCAGTGCTAGCCAGGGACGGGCGGCTTCACCCCTCCACTTT.

The V call is TRBV20-1, the J call TRBJ2-2, with 9 positions matching TRBD2. Per the germline V gene, CDR1 is DFQATT and CDR2 is SNEGSKA (reference sequence). The CDR3 loop spans 14 amino acids. The ends lost 6 bases at V and 5 bases at J; junction bases unmatched: 7. CDR3 sequence: CSAFSGRLTGELFF. In DNA, the CDR3 is TGCAGTGCCTTTAGCGGGAGATTAACCGGGGAGCTGTTTTTT.

In its sample, this clonotype was seen a few times. This chain uses TRBV12-5 with TRBJ2-1, with 9 nucleotides matching TRBD2. V gave up 0 bases and J gave up 5 bases; unmatched junction bases: 2. The CDR3 contains 15 residues. Germline CDR1 and CDR2: LGHNT and FRNRAP. The CDR3 spells CASGLVLAGNNEQFF. CDR3 DNA sequence: TGTGCTAGTGGTTTGGTACTAGCGGGCAACAATGAGCAGTTCTTC.

This clonotype was observed at least ten times. The chain carries TRBV29-1 and TRBJ1-4; D remains unclear. Looked up from germline, CDR1 is SQVTM and CDR2 is ANQGSEA. Trimming stripped 3 bases from V and 0 bases from J, with 11 bases between. The CDR3 length is 15 residues. The CDR3 is CSVEGSAATNEKLFF. CDR3 sequence (DNA): TGCAGCGTTGAGGGGTCGGCAGCAACTAATGAAAAACTGTTTTTT.

This chain uses TRBV12-3 or TRBV12-4 with TRBJ2-2; a possible D gene is TRBD1 (5 bases). V was clipped by 6 bases and J by 0 bases, with 11 bases between them. CDR3 length equals 15 residues. Written as DNA, the CDR3 is TGTGCCAGCAGCAAGGACATATCGAACACCGGGGAGCTGTTTTTT. This codes for CASSKDISNTGELFF.

This rearrangement joins TRBV7-3 to TRBJ2-5, with D perhaps matching TRBD1 (5 bases). The CDR3 has 15 residues. Germline assignment: CDR1 SGHTA and CDR2 FQGTGA. V shed 5 bases and J shed 2 bases, with 15 bases lying between them. The CDR3 spells CASSPKGDRQETQYF. CDR3 nucleotides: TGTGCCAGCAGCCCCAAGGGCGACAGACAAGAGACCCAGTACTTC.

This clonotype was seen more than once but under ten times. V is TRBV5-1 and J is TRBJ2-7; TRBD2 might be the D (6 bases). This CDR3 region has 16 residues. Germline V gene data show CDR1 as SGHRS and CDR2 as YFSETQ. V was clipped by 0 bases and J by 2 bases, with 15 bases between them. The CDR3 nucleotides read TGCGCCAGCAGCTTGGCCGGGACTGGGATTGCCTACGAGCAGTACTTC. It specifies CASSLAGTGIAYEQYF.

The chain recombines TRBV30 with TRBJ1-3, with TRBD1 as a possible D gene (5 bases). Per the germline V gene, CDR1 is GTSNPN and CDR2 is SVGIG (reference sequence). This CDR3 has 14 residues. V was trimmed by 3 bases and J by 2 bases, leaving 11 bases between them. CDR3 coding DNA: TGTGCCTGGAGCCCCTCCAGGGCTGGAAACACCATATATTTT. This encodes CAWSPSRAGNTIYF.

This chain uses TRBV7-2 with TRBJ2-7; TRBD1 might be the D (7 bases). This CDR3 is built from 14 residues. CDR1 SGHTA and CDR2 FQGNSA come from the germline V gene. V lost 5 bases and J 4 bases, leaving 15 bases between the germline ends. The CDR3 sequence is CASSLAGQIYEQYF. CDR3 sequence (DNA): TGTGCCAGCAGCCTCGCGGGACAGATATACGAGCAGTACTTC.

This clonotype has just one count. This rearrangement joins TRBV2 to TRBJ2-7; D unresolved. CDR1 SNHLY and CDR2 FYNNEI come from the germline V gene. This CDR3 spans 15 amino acids. V was pared by 6 bases and J by 2 bases, with 17 bases between. CDR3 bases: TGTGCCAGCAGAGAAACAGATTATTCAACCTACGAGCAGTACTTC. Protein sequence: CASRETDYSTYEQYF.

This clonotype came up many times. The V and J genes are TRBV20-1 and TRBJ2-5, with 9 bases aligning to TRBD2. This CDR3 is built from 16 residues. V lost 0 bases and J lost 5; bases outside the gene matches: 10. Looked up from germline, CDR1 is DFQATT and CDR2 is SNEGSKA (reference sequence). The CDR3 spells CSARDLASGEWETQYF. As DNA, the CDR3 is TGCAGTGCTAGAGATCTAGCTAGCGGGGAATGGGAGACCCAGTACTTC.

Note on this clonotype: An end of the junction differs from the germline gene, which may be a read error. The chain combines TRBV3-1 with TRBJ2-7; possibly TRBD2 for D (6 bases). The CDR3 consists of 15 residues. Per germline, CDR1 LGHDT and CDR2 YNNKEL (reference sequence). In DNA form, the CDR3 reads TGTGCCAGCACCCAACGACTAGACAGCTCCTACGAGCAGTACTTC. Its protein product is CASTQRLDSSYEQYF.

This clonotype was found many times. The chain joins TRBV5-1 to TRBJ1-2, with 9 bases that match TRBD1. The CDR3 totals 14 residues. Germline loops: CDR1 SGHRS, CDR2 YFSETQ. The V and J ends lost 4 bases and 3 bases, in that order; junction bases with no gene match: 4. Written as DNA, the CDR3 is TGCGCCAGCAGCGTCGGGACAGGGTACTATGGCTACACCTTC. Amino acid sequence: CASSVGTGYYGYTF.

This chain joins TRBV12-3 or TRBV12-4 and TRBJ2-3; D remains ambiguous. The CDR3 consists of 15 residues. The germline V and J ends were trimmed by 3 bases and 3 bases, with 13 bases remaining between them. The CDR3 sequence is CASSFSNGLTDTQYF. In DNA, the CDR3 is TGTGCCAGCAGTTTTAGTAACGGGTTAACAGATACGCAGTATTTT.

This clonotype was found many times. V is TRBV15 and J is TRBJ1-1; D gene unclear. V was trimmed by 0 bases and J by 0 bases, leaving 2 bases between them. This CDR3 has 13 residues. CDR1 is LNHNV and CDR2 is YYDKDF in the germline V gene (reference sequence). The CDR3 sequence: CATSREVNTEAFF. The CDR3 DNA follows: TGTGCCACCAGCAGAGAGGTGAACACTGAAGCTTTCTTT. The variable domain in full, completed from reference TRBV15 and TRBJ1-1, reads DAMVIQNPRYQVTQFGKPVTLSCSQTLNHNVMYWYQQKSSQAPKLLFHYYDKDFNNEADTPDNFQSRRPNTSFCFLDIRSPGLGDTAMYLCATSREVNTEAFFGQGTRLTVV.

The rearrangement links TRBV5-1 to TRBJ2-7; D ambiguous. Germline V lookup: CDR1 SGHRS, CDR2 YFSETQ. Trimming removed 0 bases from V and 2 bases from J, with 9 bases in between. CDR3 length equals 14 residues. CDR3 nucleotides: TGCGCCAGCAGCTTGGGTCACGGTCCCTACGAGCAGTACTTC. Translating it yields CASSLGHGPYEQYF.

The V gene is TRBV29-1, the J gene TRBJ2-1; D is unresolved. With 3 bases removed from V and 0 bases from J, the gap between germline ends came to 12 bases. The CDR3 has 15 amino acids. From germline, CDR1 is SQVTM and CDR2 ANQGSEA. The CDR3 spells CSVDRIASSYNEQFF. DNA for the CDR3: TGCAGCGTTGATAGGATCGCGAGCTCCTACAATGAGCAGTTCTTC.

Only a few counts were recorded for this clonotype. The V and J genes are TRBV20-1 and TRBJ2-5; D might be TRBD1 (6 bases). Germline V gene lookup returns CDR1 DFQATT and CDR2 SNEGSKA (reference sequence). V lost 6 bases to trimming and J lost 6 bases, with 14 bases between them. CDR3 length: 12 amino acids. This chain's CDR3 is CSANRDIKTQYF. Written as DNA, the CDR3 is TGCAGTGCAAACCGGGACATCAAGACCCAGTACTTC.

This clonotype has a handful of counts. The V and J genes are TRBV6-1 and TRBJ2-7; 12 bases are a match to TRBD2. The CDR3 has 16 residues. After removal of 6 bases from V and 7 bases from J, the junction contained 13 bases not matched to a gene. CDR1 is MNHNS, CDR2 SASEGT, per germline. The CDR3 region has the DNA TGTGCCAGCAGCTCCAGACTAGCGGGAGACTCATGGGAGCAGTACTTC. It yields the protein CASSSRLAGDSWEQYF.

This clonotype was detected ten times or more. This sequence joins TRBV12-3 or TRBV12-4 and TRBJ1-3; D remains ambiguous. Trimming cost V 0 bases and J 4 bases, with 7 bases left between them. The length of the CDR3 is 14 residues. The chain's CDR3 is CASSLAGRGNTIYF. DNA for the CDR3: TGTGCCAGCAGTTTAGCAGGGAGGGGAAACACCATATATTTT.